Each of the 24 T cell receptor beta chains below was sequenced from the same sample in a study of identical twins. Via MiXCR, TCRdb re-called the 5' RACE reads, giving one row per CDR3 protein. The sample has roughly 480,000 distinct CDR3 sequences, roughly a quarter seen once. The same data also went into a second study, on T cells expressing NK-cell markers.

Sequences were obtained from CD4+ T cells sorted from blood. These receptors all stem from a woman aged 18-29 years in good health.

The chain uses TRBV20-1 and TRBJ2-7; TRBD1 might be the D (5 bases). V lost 6 bases and J 9 bases, leaving 18 bases between the germline ends. Germline-derived CDR1 and CDR2 are DFQATT and SNEGSKA (reference sequence). The CDR3 runs 12 residues. CDR3 nucleotide sequence: TGCAGTGCCCCACACGACAGTGGTGGGCAGTACTTC. Residues: CSAPHDSGGQYF.

In DNA form, the CDR3 reads TGCAGTGCTAGGGGGGGAGACGTCTCCTACAATGAGCAGTTCTTC. It is translated as CSARGGDVSYNEQFF. V gene TRBV20-1 combines with J gene TRBJ2-1; tentatively, D is TRBD2 (6 bases). V gave up 3 bases and J gave up 0 bases, with 12 bases separating them. From germline, CDR1 is DFQATT and CDR2 SNEGSKA (reference sequence). The CDR3 totals 15 residues.

This clonotype was counted a few times. The chain joins TRBV29-1 to TRBJ1-1; tentatively, D is TRBD1 (5 bases). This CDR3 has 13 residues. V lost 7 bases to trimming and J lost 1 base, with 13 bases between them. Per germline, CDR1 SQVTM and CDR2 ANQGSEA. The CDR3 DNA reads TGCAGCGCCTCTGGGACGGCGAACACTGAAGCTTTCTTT. It codes for CSASGTANTEAFF.

The V and J genes are TRBV12-3 or TRBV12-4 and TRBJ2-5; no firm D call. This CDR3 spans 13 amino acids. V dropped 6 bases and J dropped 3 bases, with 11 bases sitting between them. The CDR3 nucleotides read TGTGCCAGCAGCATCGGGTGGAAAGAGACCCAGTACTTC. Its translation: CASSIGWKETQYF.

The chain carries TRBV29-1 and TRBJ1-1; no clear D. The CDR3 is 13 amino acids. V lost 4 bases to trimming and J lost 8 bases, with 17 bases between them. Germline V gene lookup returns CDR1 SQVTM and CDR2 ANQGSEA. For the CDR3, the DNA is TGCAGCGTTGGTCCCAACCCGGGATCAGAAGCTTTCTTT. This codes for CSVGPNPGSEAFF.

V and J are TRBV28 and TRBJ1-1; the D gene is possibly TRBD1 (5 bases). Germline V CDR1 and CDR2: MDHEN, SYDVKM. Trimming shortened V by 5 bases and J by 1 base, and 14 bases separated the two germline ends. This CDR3 has 15 residues. CDR3 loop: CASSPPQGPNTEAFF. The CDR3 coding sequence is TGTGCCAGCAGTCCACCTCAGGGTCCGAACACTGAAGCTTTCTTT.

In its sample, this clonotype was seen a few times. V usage is TRBV10-3 and J usage is TRBJ2-5; D could derive from TRBD1 or TRBD2 (5 bases each). V gave up 0 bases and J gave up 4 bases, with 15 bases separating them. CDR1 and CDR2 from the germline V gene are ENHRY and SYGVKD. The CDR3 is 16 amino acids. CDR3 nucleotide sequence: TGTGCCATCAGTGAGTCGGTGGGAGCTAGGGGAGAGACCCAGTACTTC. Its protein product is CAISESVGARGETQYF.

CDR3 in amino acids: CASTPPNMNTEAFF. For the CDR3, the DNA is TGTGCCAGCACCCCTCCGAACATGAACACTGAAGCTTTCTTT. The chain recombines TRBV6-2 or TRBV6-3 with TRBJ1-1; D remains unclear. Trimming pared 7 bases from V and 0 bases from J, leaving 12 bases between. CDR3 length equals 14 residues. Germline CDR1 MNHEY, CDR2 SVGEGT.

This clonotype was seen a few times. This chain links TRBV3-1 with TRBJ2-7; TRBD2 matches at 13 bases. This CDR3 is 17 amino acids long. Trimming at V came to 4 bases and at J to 2 bases, leaving 8 bases not matched to a gene. The germline V gene has CDR1 LGHDT and CDR2 YNNKEL (reference sequence). The CDR3 region is CASSPTSGRSKAYEQYF. CDR3 sequence (DNA): TGTGCCAGCAGCCCGACTAGCGGGAGGTCAAAGGCCTACGAGCAGTACTTC.

The rearrangement joins TRBV6-5 to TRBJ2-7; perhaps TRBD2 as D (5 bases). CDR1 MNHEY and CDR2 SVGAGI come from the germline V gene. Trimming took 4 bases from V and 6 from J, leaving 13 bases between them. The CDR3 loop spans 13 amino acids. In nucleotides, the CDR3 is TGTGCCAGCAGTTCCCGAGGGTTACTCGAGCAGTACTTC. Translating it yields CASSSRGLLEQYF.

Concerning this clonotype itself: One junction end disagrees with the germline gene, perhaps due to a read error. The chain is built from TRBV12-3 or TRBV12-4 and TRBJ2-6; D is ambiguous. The length of the CDR3 is 15 residues. CDR3 in amino acids: CASAPSGSEANVLTF. The CDR3 coding sequence is TGTGCCAGCGCCCCGTCCGGGTCTGAGGCCAACGTCCTGACTTTC.

This clonotype was counted a few times. The chain employs TRBV11-2 and TRBJ2-7; D uncertain. V lost 0 bases and J lost 4, with 10 bases in between. The length of the CDR3 is 14 residues. The germline V gene has CDR1 SGHAT and CDR2 FQNNGV. This CDR3 reads CASSLDLGRYEQYF. The CDR3 coding sequence is TGTGCCAGCAGCTTAGATCTAGGCCGATACGAGCAGTACTTC.

This clonotype was recorded a few times. The chain couples TRBV12-3 or TRBV12-4 to TRBJ2-2, with unresolved D. V gave up 8 bases and J gave up 5 bases, with 12 bases separating them. The CDR3 is 13 residues long. CDR3 loop: CASGERSTGELFF. As DNA, the CDR3 is TGTGCCAGCGGCGAAAGGAGTACCGGGGAGCTGTTTTTT.

The DNA of the CDR3 is TGCGCCAGCAGCTTGTTTCTTACTAGCGGGAGGGGTGAGCAGTTCTTC. Protein product: CASSLFLTSGRGEQFF. The chain recombines TRBV5-1 with TRBJ2-1; 13 positions agree with TRBD2. Germline CDR1 is SGHRS and CDR2 is YFSETQ. V dropped 1 base and J dropped 9; count of bases not matched to a gene: 7. The CDR3 sequence is 16 residues long.

This clonotype was seen ten or more times. The chain combines TRBV24-1 with TRBJ2-2; the match to TRBD1 covers 10 bases. CDR1 KGHDR and CDR2 SFDVKD come from the germline V gene. The CDR3 covers 17 residues. The trim removed 10 bases at V and 5 bases at J, leaving 15 bases unmatched. DNA of the CDR3: TGTGCCACTGCTAGCACACCGGGACAGGGGAATACCGGGGAGCTGTTTTTT. Residues: CATASTPGQGNTGELFF.

The chain uses TRBV7-8 and TRBJ2-2; D ambiguous. Trimming pared 2 bases from V and 4 bases from J, leaving 14 bases between. The CDR3 has 16 amino acids. Germline lookup yields CDR1 SGHVS and CDR2 FQNEAQ. CDR3 sequence: CASSLRLLSGTGELFF. The CDR3 nucleotides are TGTGCCAGCAGCTTACGACTCCTATCGGGCACCGGGGAGCTGTTTTTT.

This clonotype came up once. V is TRBV5-1 and J is TRBJ2-7, with a tentative D call TRBD2 (6 bases). The CDR3 is 15 residues long. Germline V gene sequence: CDR1 SGHRS, CDR2 YFSETQ. Trimming removed 6 bases from V and 2 bases from J, with 18 bases in between. Here the CDR3 reads CASKSGPEGTYEQYF. DNA for the CDR3: TGCGCCAGCAAAAGCGGCCCGGAGGGAACCTACGAGCAGTACTTC. Full variable domain (rest looked up from reference TRBV5-1 and TRBJ2-7): KAGVTQTPRYLIKTRGQQVTLSCSPISGHRSVSWYQQTPGQGLQFLFEYFSETQRNKGNFPGRFSGRQFSNSRSEMNVSTLELGDSALYLCASKSGPEGTYEQYFGPGTRLTVT.

This clonotype was found a few times. The rearrangement links TRBV11-3 to TRBJ2-4, with a possible D match to TRBD2 (6 bases). The V end lost 1 base, the J end lost 7 bases, and 8 bases lay between the germline ends. CDR3 length: 13 residues. The germline CDR1 and CDR2 sequences are SGHNT and YENEEA. CDR3 protein: CASSLGGRNIQYF. CDR3 in DNA: TGTGCCAGCAGCTTAGGAGGGAGGAACATTCAGTACTTC.

The chain recombines TRBV5-1 with TRBJ1-1; 9 positions agree with TRBD1. Germline loops: CDR1 SGHRS, CDR2 YFSETQ. CDR3 size: 13 residues. V lost 4 bases to trimming and J lost 7 bases; unmatched junction nucleotides: 5. The CDR3 is CASSNGQGFEAFF. As DNA, the CDR3 is TGCGCCAGCAGCAACGGACAGGGGTTTGAAGCTTTCTTT.

The chain is built from TRBV5-6 and TRBJ1-1, with 8 bases aligning to TRBD1. V shed 4 bases and J 4 bases; nucleotides not matched to a gene: 9. Per germline, CDR1 SGHDT and CDR2 YYEEEE. There are 15 residues in the CDR3. The chain's CDR3 is CASSNPTGGPTEAFF. CDR3 nucleotides: TGTGCCAGCAGCAATCCTACAGGGGGACCCACTGAAGCTTTCTTT.

The chain couples TRBV7-9 to TRBJ2-3; no firm D call. The CDR3 length is 13 residues. CDR1 is SEHNR, CDR2 FQNEAQ, per germline (reference sequence). V was pared by 5 bases and J by 5 bases, with 11 bases between. This CDR3 reads CASSRLAGDTQYF. As DNA, the CDR3 is TGTGCCAGCAGCCGCTTAGCAGGAGATACGCAGTATTTT.

This clonotype has just a few counts. This sequence joins TRBV27 and TRBJ2-4; 8 bases match TRBD2. The germline V gene has CDR1 MNHEY and CDR2 SMNVEV (reference sequence). Trimming took 2 bases from V and 0 from J; bases not matched to a gene: 3. The CDR3 consists of 16 residues. The CDR3 DNA follows: TGTGCCAGCAGTTTACTAGCGGGCCTAGCCAAAAACATTCAGTACTTC. It encodes CASSLLAGLAKNIQYF.

The J gene is TRBJ1-2, the V gene TRBV5-6, with D uncertain. V was shortened by 1 base and J by 3 bases, with 16 bases between the two germline ends. The CDR3 is 16 residues long. CDR1 is SGHDT, CDR2 YYEEEE, per germline. In DNA form, the CDR3 reads TGTGCCAGCAGCTTGTTGGGTGAGGCCGGCCACTATGGCTACACCTTC. Protein sequence: CASSLLGEAGHYGYTF.

The chain links TRBV20-1 to TRBJ2-1; D is unresolved. Germline V CDR1 and CDR2: DFQATT, SNEGSKA (reference sequence). The CDR3 covers 15 residues. Trimming stripped 1 base from V and 3 bases from J, with 13 bases between. This CDR3 is CSARARTVGYNEQFF. The CDR3 DNA reads TGCAGTGCTAGAGCAAGGACGGTGGGCTACAATGAGCAGTTCTTC.